These 9 T cell receptor beta chains were sequenced from one sample in a study of Graves' ophthalmopathy and Graves' hyperthyroidism. Amplified material comprised TCR beta CDR3 regions derived from RNA transcripts. In the first round, RT-PCR was carried out with HTBI primers, and a multiplex PCR formed the second round. TCRdb fed the multiplex PCR reads into MiXCR, producing one record per CDR3 protein. The repertoire holds around 400,000 distinct CDR3 sequences, with under 25% as singletons. Sequenced input: peripheral blood. The receptor source for this set is a woman in her late teens or twenties with stable Graves' hyperthyroidism.

This clonotype was detected only a few times. The chain links TRBV12-3 or TRBV12-4 to TRBJ1-6; D not certain. Deletions cut 4 bases from V and 5 bases from J, with 12 bases between. The CDR3 spans 15 residues. CDR3 coding DNA: TGTGCCAGCAGTTCCCATCGGGCAGATAATTCACCCCTCCACTTT. Its translation is CASSSHRADNSPLHF.

This clonotype was counted at least ten times. The V gene is TRBV9, the J gene TRBJ2-2; 8 bases align to TRBD1. The CDR3 runs to 12 residues. The germline CDR1 and CDR2 sequences are SGDLS and YYNGEE. V lost 7 bases and J lost 6; bases outside the gene matches: 2. As DNA, the CDR3 is TGTGCCAGCGGACAGGGCGCCGGGGAGCTGTTTTTT. Its protein is CASGQGAGELFF.

This clonotype was found many times. This chain uses TRBV19 with TRBJ2-5, with 8 bases that match TRBD1. Germline V gene sequence: CDR1 LNHDA, CDR2 SQIVND (reference sequence). V lost 3 bases, J lost 3 bases, and 6 bases stayed unmatched. The CDR3 loop spans 15 amino acids. The chain's CDR3 is CASSIGQGMEETQYF. CDR3 DNA sequence: TGTGCCAGTAGTATCGGACAGGGTATGGAAGAGACCCAGTACTTC.

This clonotype was counted ten times or more. The CDR3 loop reads CASSLVGSGGPQHF. In DNA form, the CDR3 reads TGTGCCAGCAGTTTAGTGGGTTCAGGGGGGCCCCAGCATTTT. The chain carries TRBV28 and TRBJ1-5; 7 bases are shared with TRBD1. The CDR3 runs to 14 residues. Germline V gene sequence: CDR1 MDHEN, CDR2 SYDVKM. Trimming removed 2 bases from V and 9 bases from J; junction bases left unmatched: 7.

At least ten counts were recorded for this clonotype. This chain connects TRBV30 to TRBJ2-7; D gene uncertain. This CDR3 has 11 amino acids. Trimming left V 0 bases short and J 4 bases short, with 4 bases between. The V gene's germline CDR1 is GTSNPN and CDR2 SVGIG (reference sequence). This CDR3 is CAWSVRYEQYF. The CDR3 DNA is TGTGCCTGGAGTGTACGGTACGAGCAGTACTTC. Combining the CDR3 with reference TRBV30 and TRBJ2-7 gives the whole variable domain SQTIHQWPATLVQPVGSPLSLECTVEGTSNPNLYWYRQAAGRGLQLLFYSVGIGQISSEVPQNLSASRPQDRQFILSSKKLLLSDSGFYLCAWSVRYEQYFGPGTRLTVT.

This clonotype was picked up a small number of times. The chain links TRBV28 to TRBJ2-5, with 7 bases aligning to TRBD2. Trimming at V came to 2 bases and at J to 4 bases, leaving 10 bases not matched to a gene. Germline lookup yields CDR1 MDHEN and CDR2 SYDVKM. The CDR3 runs to 16 residues. CDR3 in amino acids: CASSLGREWLGETQYF. As DNA, the CDR3 is TGTGCCAGCAGTTTAGGGCGGGAGTGGCTTGGAGAGACCCAGTACTTC.

This clonotype was picked up many times. This chain uses TRBV5-1 with TRBJ2-5, with D uncertain. Trimming left V 4 bases short and J 1 base short, with 8 bases between. CDR3 length: 13 residues. Germline V lookup: CDR1 SGHRS, CDR2 YFSETQ. CDR3 protein: CASSKTAQETQYF. The CDR3 DNA is TGCGCCAGCAGCAAGACCGCCCAAGAGACCCAGTACTTC.

This clonotype showed up just a few times. The rearrangement links TRBV12-3 or TRBV12-4 to TRBJ2-4, with 7 positions matching TRBD2. The J call may be incorrect, as the DNA end agrees better with TRBJ2-5. This CDR3 has 14 amino acids. CDR3 residues: CASSYGLGGETQYF. CDR3 in DNA: TGTGCCAGCAGTTATGGACTGGGAGGGGAGACCCAGTACTTC.

In this sample, this clonotype turned up many times. The rearrangement joins TRBV27 to TRBJ1-2; TRBD1 aligns across 10 bases. Trimming took 5 bases from V and 2 from J; bases not matched to a gene: 11. The CDR3 spans 17 residues. CDR1 is MNHEY and CDR2 is SMNVEV in the germline V gene (reference sequence). CDR3 DNA: TGTGCCAGCAGTCCTTTTCCTCCGGGACAGGGGAACTATGGCTACACCTTC. Its translation: CASSPFPPGQGNYGYTF.